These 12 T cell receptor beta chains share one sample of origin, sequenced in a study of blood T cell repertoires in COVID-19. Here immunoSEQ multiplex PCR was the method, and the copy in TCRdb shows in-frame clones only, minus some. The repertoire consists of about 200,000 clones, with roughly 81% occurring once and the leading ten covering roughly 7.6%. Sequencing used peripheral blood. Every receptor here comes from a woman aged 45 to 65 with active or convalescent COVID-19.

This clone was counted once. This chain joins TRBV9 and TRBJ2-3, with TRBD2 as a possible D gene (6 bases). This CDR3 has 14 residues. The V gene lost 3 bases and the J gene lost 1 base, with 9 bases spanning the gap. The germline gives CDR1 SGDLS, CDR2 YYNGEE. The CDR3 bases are TGTGCCAGCAGCGCGACTAGTCGCACAGATACGCAGTATTTT. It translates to CASSATSRTDTQYF. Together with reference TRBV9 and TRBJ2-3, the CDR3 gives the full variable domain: DSGVTQTPKHLITATGQRVTLRCSPRSGDLSVYWYQQSLDQGLQFLIQYYNGEERAKGNILERFSAQQFPDLHSELNLSSLELGDSALYFCASSATSRTDTQYFGPGTRLTVL.

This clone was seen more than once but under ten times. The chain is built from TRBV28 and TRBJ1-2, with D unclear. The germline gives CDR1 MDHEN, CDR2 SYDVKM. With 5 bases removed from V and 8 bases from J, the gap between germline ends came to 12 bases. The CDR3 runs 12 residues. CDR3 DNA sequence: TGTGCCAGCAGTCCCCAGGCTCCCGGCTACACCTTC. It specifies CASSPQAPGYTF.

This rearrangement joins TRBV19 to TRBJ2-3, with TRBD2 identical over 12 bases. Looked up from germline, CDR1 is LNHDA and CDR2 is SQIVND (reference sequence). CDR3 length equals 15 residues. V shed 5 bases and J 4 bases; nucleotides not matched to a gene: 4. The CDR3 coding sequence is TGTGCCAGTAGTTCCGGGACTAGCGGGCCAGATACGCAGTATTTT. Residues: CASSSGTSGPDTQYF.

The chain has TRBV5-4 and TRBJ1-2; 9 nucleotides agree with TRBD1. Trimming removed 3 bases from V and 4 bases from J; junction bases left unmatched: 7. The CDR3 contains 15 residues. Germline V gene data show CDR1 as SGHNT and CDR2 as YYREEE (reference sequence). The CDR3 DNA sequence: TGTGCCAGCAGCTGGGGGACAGGGAGCCTCTATGGCTACACCTTC. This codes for CASSWGTGSLYGYTF.

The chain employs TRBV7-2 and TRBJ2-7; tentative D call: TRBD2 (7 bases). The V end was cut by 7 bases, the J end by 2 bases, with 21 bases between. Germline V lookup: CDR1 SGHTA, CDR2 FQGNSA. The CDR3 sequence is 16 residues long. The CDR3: CASTPGGGTIPYEQYF. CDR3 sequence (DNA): TGTGCCAGCACCCCCGGGGGAGGGACAATACCCTACGAGCAGTACTTC.

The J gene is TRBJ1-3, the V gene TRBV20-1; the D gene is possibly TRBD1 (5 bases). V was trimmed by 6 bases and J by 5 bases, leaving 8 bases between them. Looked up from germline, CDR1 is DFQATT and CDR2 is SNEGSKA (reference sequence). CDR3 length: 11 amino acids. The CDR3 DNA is TGCAGTGCGACGGACAGAAACACCATATATTTT. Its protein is CSATDRNTIYF.

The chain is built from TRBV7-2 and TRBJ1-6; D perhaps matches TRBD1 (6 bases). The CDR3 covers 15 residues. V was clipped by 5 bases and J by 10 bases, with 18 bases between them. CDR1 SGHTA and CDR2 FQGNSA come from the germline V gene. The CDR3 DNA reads TGTGCCAGCAGCCTTATACAGGGCGTTGAATCACCCCTCCACTTT. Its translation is CASSLIQGVESPLHF.

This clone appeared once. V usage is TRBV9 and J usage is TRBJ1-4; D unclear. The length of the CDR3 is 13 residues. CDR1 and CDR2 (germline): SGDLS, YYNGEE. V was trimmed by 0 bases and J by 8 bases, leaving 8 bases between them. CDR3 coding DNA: TGTGCCAGCAGCGTAGGGGCAGGCGAAAAACTGTTTTTT. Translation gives CASSVGAGEKLFF.

The CDR3, as DNA: TGTGCCATCAGGCCCCTAGCGGGGGGTGTCACAGATACGCAGTATTTT. It codes for CAIRPLAGGVTDTQYF. J is TRBJ2-3 and V is TRBV10-3; 11 bases agree with TRBD2. This CDR3 is built from 16 residues. Unmatched junction bases numbered 7, after V lost 6 bases and J lost 2 bases. Germline-derived CDR1 and CDR2 are ENHRY and SYGVKD.

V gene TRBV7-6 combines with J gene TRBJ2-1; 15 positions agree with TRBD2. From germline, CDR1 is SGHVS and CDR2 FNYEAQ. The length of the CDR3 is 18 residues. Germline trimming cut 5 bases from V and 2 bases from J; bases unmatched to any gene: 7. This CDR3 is CASSPGLAGGFAYNEQFF. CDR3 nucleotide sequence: TGTGCCAGCAGCCCCGGACTAGCGGGGGGGTTCGCCTACAATGAGCAGTTCTTC. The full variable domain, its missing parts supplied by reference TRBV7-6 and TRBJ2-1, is GAGVSQSPRYKVTKRGQDVALRCDPISGHVSLYWYRQALGQGPEFLTYFNYEAQQDKSGLPNDRFSAERPEGSISTLTIQRTEQRDSAMYRCASSPGLAGGFAYNEQFFGPGTRLTVL.

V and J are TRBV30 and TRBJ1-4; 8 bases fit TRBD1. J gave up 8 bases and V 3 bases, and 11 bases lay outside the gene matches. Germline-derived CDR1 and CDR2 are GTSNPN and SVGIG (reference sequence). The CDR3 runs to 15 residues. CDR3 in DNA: TGTGCCTGGAGCCGCAGGGGGCGAGTGGGCGAAAAACTGTTTTTT. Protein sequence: CAWSRRGRVGEKLFF.

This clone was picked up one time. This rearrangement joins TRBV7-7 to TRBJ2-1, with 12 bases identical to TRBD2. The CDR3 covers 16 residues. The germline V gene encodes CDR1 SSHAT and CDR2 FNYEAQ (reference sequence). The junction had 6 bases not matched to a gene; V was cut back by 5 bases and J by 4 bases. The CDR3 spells CASSPTTSGSYNEQFF. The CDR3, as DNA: TGTGCCAGCAGCCCAACGACTAGCGGGAGTTACAATGAGCAGTTCTTC.